A single sample gave rise to the 4 T cell receptor beta chains below, sequenced in a study of blood T cell repertoires in COVID-19. Measured with immunoSEQ multiplex PCR; TCRdb has only the in-frame clones, and not every one. The sample has tens of thousands of clones, around 88% seen once. Sequences were obtained from peripheral blood. The receptor source for this set is a woman aged 80 or over with acute or convalescent COVID-19.

V gene TRBV3-1 (or the pseudogene TRBV3-2) combines with J gene TRBJ1-2; 9 positions match TRBD1. Germline-derived CDR1 and CDR2 are LGHDT and YNNKEL (reference sequence). V trimming: 4 bases; J trimming: 7 bases; junction bases outside the gene matches: 7. The CDR3 spans 14 residues. The CDR3 nucleotides read TGTGCCAGCAGCCGGTGGACAGGGGAGACTGGCTACACCTTC. Its protein product is CASSRWTGETGYTF.

V and J are TRBV19 and TRBJ2-5; D ambiguous. V lost 3 bases and J 4 bases, leaving 9 bases between the germline ends. Germline V CDR1 and CDR2: LNHDA, SQIVND (reference sequence). The CDR3 has 13 amino acids. The DNA for the CDR3 is TGTGCCAGTAGTATCGCACATCGAGAGACCCAGTACTTC. Translated, it gives CASSIAHRETQYF.

The count of this clone is one. This chain's CDR3 is CASSISGGYYNEQFF. The CDR3 DNA follows: TGTGCCAGTAGTATTTCAGGGGGCTATTACAATGAGCAGTTCTTC. V and J are TRBV19 and TRBJ2-1; 8 bases fit TRBD1. Trimming took 3 bases from V and 4 from J; bases not matched to a gene: 5. The CDR3 has 15 residues. Germline values: CDR1 LNHDA, CDR2 SQIVND (reference sequence).

The genes are TRBV10-3 and TRBJ1-1, with 9 nucleotides matching TRBD1. Germline V gene sequence: CDR1 ENHRY, CDR2 SYGVKD. V dropped 0 bases and J dropped 4; count of bases not matched to a gene: 9. This CDR3 has 17 amino acids. The CDR3 DNA is TGTGCCATCAGTGAGTCCGGGACAGGGATTAAAGGCACTGAAGCTTTCTTT. This encodes CAISESGTGIKGTEAFF.